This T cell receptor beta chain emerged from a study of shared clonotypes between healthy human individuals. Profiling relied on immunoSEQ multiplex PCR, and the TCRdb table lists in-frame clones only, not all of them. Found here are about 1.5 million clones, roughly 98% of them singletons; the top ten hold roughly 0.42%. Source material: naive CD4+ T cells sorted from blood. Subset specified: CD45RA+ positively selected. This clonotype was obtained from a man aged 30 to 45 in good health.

CDR3 amino acids: CAWSVPGQPREQFF. CDR3 coding DNA: TGTGCCTGGAGTGTTCCGGGACAACCGAGGGAGCAGTTCTTC. This rearrangement joins TRBV30 to TRBJ2-1; D might be TRBD1 (6 bases). Germline lookup yields CDR1 GTSNPN and CDR2 SVGIG (reference sequence). The CDR3 contains 14 residues. Trimming stripped 0 bases from V and 10 bases from J, with 16 bases between.